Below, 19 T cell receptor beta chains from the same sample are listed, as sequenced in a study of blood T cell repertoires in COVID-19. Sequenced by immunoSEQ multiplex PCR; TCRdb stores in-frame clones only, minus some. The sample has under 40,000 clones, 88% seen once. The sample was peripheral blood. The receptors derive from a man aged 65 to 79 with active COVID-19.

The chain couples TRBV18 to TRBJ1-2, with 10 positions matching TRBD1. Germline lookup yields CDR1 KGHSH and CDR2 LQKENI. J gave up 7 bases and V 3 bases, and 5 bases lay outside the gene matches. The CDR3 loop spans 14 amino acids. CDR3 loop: CASSPDRGRFGYTF. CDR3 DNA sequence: TGTGCCAGCTCACCCGACAGGGGGCGATTTGGCTACACCTTC.

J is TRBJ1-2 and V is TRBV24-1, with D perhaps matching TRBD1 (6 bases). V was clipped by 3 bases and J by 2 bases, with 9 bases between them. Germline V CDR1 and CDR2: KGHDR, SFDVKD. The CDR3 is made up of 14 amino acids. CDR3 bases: TGTGCCACCAGTGATGGGGGCAGAAACTATGGCTACACCTTC. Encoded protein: CATSDGGRNYGYTF.

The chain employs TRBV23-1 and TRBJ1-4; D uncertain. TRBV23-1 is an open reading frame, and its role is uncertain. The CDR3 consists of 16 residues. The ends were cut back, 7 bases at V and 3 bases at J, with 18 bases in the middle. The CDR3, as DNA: TGCGCCAGCACCCCCCTTTACGTTACAGCTAATGAAAAACTGTTTTTT. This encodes CASTPLYVTANEKLFF.

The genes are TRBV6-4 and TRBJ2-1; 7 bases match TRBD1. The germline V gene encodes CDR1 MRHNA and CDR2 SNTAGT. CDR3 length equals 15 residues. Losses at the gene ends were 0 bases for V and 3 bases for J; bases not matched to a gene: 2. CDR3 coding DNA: TGTGCCAGCAGTGACTCGGGACAGAACTACAATGAGCAGTTCTTC. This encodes CASSDSGQNYNEQFF.

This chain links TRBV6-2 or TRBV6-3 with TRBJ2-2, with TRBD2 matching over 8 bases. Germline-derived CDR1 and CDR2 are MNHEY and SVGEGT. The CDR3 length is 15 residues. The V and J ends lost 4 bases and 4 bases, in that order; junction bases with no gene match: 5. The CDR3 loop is CASSFSGTRTGELFF. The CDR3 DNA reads TGTGCCAGCAGTTTTAGCGGGACCCGCACCGGGGAGCTGTTTTTT.

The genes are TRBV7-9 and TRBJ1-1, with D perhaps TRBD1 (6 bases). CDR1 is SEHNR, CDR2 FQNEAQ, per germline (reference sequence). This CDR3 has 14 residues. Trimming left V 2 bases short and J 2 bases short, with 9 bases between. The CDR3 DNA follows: TGTGCCAGCAGCTTAAGGGGGATTAACACTGAAGCTTTCTTT. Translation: CASSLRGINTEAFF.

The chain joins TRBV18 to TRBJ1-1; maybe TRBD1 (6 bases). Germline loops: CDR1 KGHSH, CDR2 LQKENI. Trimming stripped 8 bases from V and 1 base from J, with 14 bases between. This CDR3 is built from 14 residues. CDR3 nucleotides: TGTGCCAGCACTACGGACAGAAAGAACACTGAAGCTTTCTTT. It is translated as CASTTDRKNTEAFF.

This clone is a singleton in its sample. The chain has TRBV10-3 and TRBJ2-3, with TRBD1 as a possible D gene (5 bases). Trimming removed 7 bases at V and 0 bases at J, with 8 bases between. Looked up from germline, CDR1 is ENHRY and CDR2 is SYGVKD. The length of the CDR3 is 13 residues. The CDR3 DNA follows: TGTGCCATCAAGACAGCTAGCACAGATACGCAGTATTTT. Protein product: CAIKTASTDTQYF.

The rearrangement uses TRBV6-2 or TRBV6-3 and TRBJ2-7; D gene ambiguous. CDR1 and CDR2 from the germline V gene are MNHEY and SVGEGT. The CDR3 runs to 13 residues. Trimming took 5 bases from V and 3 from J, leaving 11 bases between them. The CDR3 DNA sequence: TGTGCCAGCAGTCGCCCACAGTACTACGAGCAGTACTTC. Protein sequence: CASSRPQYYEQYF.

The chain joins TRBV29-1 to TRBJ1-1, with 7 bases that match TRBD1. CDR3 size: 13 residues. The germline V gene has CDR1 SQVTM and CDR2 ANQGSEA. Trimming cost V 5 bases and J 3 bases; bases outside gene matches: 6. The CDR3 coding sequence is TGCAGCGTTCGAGACAGGGAGTACACTGAAGCTTTCTTT. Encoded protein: CSVRDREYTEAFF. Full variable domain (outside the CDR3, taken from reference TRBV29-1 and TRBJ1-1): SAVISQKPSRDICQRGTSLTIQCQVDSQVTMMFWYRQQPGQSLTLIATANQGSEATYESGFVIDKFPISRPNLTFSTLTVSNMSPEDSSIYLCSVRDREYTEAFFGQGTRLTVV.

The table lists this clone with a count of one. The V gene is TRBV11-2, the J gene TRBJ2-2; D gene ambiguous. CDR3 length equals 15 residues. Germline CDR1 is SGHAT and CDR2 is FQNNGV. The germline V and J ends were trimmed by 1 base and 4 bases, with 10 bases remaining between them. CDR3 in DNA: TGTGCCAGCAGCTTAGTAGCTTCCTCCACCGGGGAGCTGTTTTTT. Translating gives CASSLVASSTGELFF. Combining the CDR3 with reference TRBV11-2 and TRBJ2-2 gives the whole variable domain EAGVAQSPRYKIIEKRQSVAFWCNPISGHATLYWYQQILGQGPKLLIQFQNNGVVDDSQLPKDRFSAERLKGVDSTLKIQPAKLEDSAVYLCASSLVASSTGELFFGEGSRLTVL.

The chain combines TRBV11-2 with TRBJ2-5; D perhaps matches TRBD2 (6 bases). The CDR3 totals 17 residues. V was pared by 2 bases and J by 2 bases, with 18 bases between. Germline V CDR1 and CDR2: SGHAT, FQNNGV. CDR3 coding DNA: TGTGCCAGCAGCTTAAGACAGTTTGGGAGGTTACAAGAGACCCAGTACTTC. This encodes CASSLRQFGRLQETQYF.

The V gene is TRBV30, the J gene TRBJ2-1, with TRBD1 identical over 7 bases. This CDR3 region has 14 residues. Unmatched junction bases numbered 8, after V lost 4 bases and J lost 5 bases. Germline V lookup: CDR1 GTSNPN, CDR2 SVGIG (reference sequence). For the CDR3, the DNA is TGTGCCTGGATACCGGGACAGTATAACAATGAGCAGTTCTTC. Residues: CAWIPGQYNNEQFF.

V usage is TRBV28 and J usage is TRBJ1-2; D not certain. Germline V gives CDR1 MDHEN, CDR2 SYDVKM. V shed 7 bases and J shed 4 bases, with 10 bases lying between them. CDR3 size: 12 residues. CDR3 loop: CASKQSPYGYTF. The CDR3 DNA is TGTGCCAGCAAACAGTCACCCTATGGCTACACCTTC.

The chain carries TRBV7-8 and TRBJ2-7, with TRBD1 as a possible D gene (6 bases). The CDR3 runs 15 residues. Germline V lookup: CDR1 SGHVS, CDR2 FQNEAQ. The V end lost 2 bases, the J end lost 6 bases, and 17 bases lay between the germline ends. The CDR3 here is CASSLQGQLTAEQYF. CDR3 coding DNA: TGTGCCAGCAGCTTACAGGGGCAATTGACCGCCGAGCAGTACTTC.

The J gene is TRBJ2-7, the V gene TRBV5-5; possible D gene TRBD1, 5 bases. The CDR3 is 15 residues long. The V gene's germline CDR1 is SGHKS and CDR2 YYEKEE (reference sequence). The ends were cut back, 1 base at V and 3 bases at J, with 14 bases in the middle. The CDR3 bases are TGTGCCAGCAGCTTGTGGCAGGGCCCAAGCTACGAGCAGTACTTC. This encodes CASSLWQGPSYEQYF.

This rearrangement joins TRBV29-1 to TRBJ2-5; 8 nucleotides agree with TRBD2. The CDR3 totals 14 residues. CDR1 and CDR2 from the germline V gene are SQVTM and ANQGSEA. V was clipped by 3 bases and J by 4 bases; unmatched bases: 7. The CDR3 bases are TGCAGCGTTGATGGGACTAGGGGAGCAGAGACCCAGTACTTC. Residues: CSVDGTRGAETQYF.

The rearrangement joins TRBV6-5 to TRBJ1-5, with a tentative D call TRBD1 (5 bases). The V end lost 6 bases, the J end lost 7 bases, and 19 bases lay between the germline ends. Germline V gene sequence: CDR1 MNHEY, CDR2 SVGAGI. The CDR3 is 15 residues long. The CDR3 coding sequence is TGTGCCAGCAGCTCCCGTGGGGGACGGGGGCAGCCCCAGCATTTT. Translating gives CASSSRGGRGQPQHF.

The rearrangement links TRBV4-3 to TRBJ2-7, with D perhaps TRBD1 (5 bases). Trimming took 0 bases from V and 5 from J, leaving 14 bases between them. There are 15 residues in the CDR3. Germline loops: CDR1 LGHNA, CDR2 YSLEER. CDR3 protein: CASSQDWTPRDEQYF. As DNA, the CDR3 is TGCGCCAGCAGCCAAGATTGGACACCTAGAGACGAGCAGTACTTC.